The sequence of this T cell receptor beta chain was determined in a study of blood T cell repertoires in COVID-19. This clone was seen once. Sequenced by immunoSEQ multiplex PCR; TCRdb stores in-frame clones only, minus some. The profile shows roughly 440,000 clones, approximately 90% of them singletons. Germline CDR1 and CDR2: SGHDT and YYEEEE. There are 15 residues in the CDR3. V lost 4 bases and J 3 bases, leaving 16 bases between the germline ends. Sequencing used peripheral blood. The sequence came from a woman in her forties or fifties with COVID-19, enrolled during active disease. The V gene is TRBV5-6, the J gene TRBJ1-1; D might be TRBD1 (6 bases). DNA of the CDR3: TGTGCCAGCAGCCCGCAGGGGCCAGATGACACTGAAGCTTTCTTT. Encoded protein: CASSPQGPDDTEAFF.